This TCR beta chain appears in the sequencing data of a study of response to subunit inactivated influenza vaccine. Overall study findings and caveats: Only a handful of new T cells, the authors suggested, are recruited with each seasonal influenza vaccination.

The V gene end was trimmed by 2 bases and the J gene end by 7 bases; junction bases not matched to a gene: 5. Germline lookup yields CDR1 LNHNV and CDR2 YYDKDF (reference sequence). The length of the CDR3 is 14 residues. TCRdb reprocessed the RT-PCR reads with MiXCR, giving one entry per CDR3 protein. The data contain about 530,000 distinct CDR3 sequences, 12% of them singletons. This clonotype was detected only a few times. Its antigen remains unknown. This material consisted of PBMCs from blood, taken on the day of vaccination. This sequence was found in a man aged 45-65 years who received an inactivated influenza vaccine. V gene TRBV15 combines with J gene TRBJ2-7; TRBD2 agrees at 10 bases. The CDR3 region is CATSRLAGEVEQYF. The CDR3 DNA sequence: TGTGCCACCAGCAGACTAGCGGGAGAAGTTGAGCAGTACTTC.